This entry concerns a single T cell receptor (beta chain). The germline CDR1 and CDR2 sequences are LNHDA and SQIVND (reference sequence). CDR3 length: 15 residues. Deletions cut 8 bases from V and 3 bases from J, with 19 bases between. This record belongs to a study of shared clonotypes between healthy human individuals. Each subset's genomic DNA was shared equally among a number of immunoSEQ plates. The table came from immunoSEQ multiplex PCR; TCRdb's copy has only in-frame clones and leaves some out. The repertoire holds 2 million to 2.5 million clones, with around 92% as singletons. Donors comprised healthy HIV-negative adults lacking recent acute infections or vaccinations.

V gene TRBV19 combines with J gene TRBJ2-5; D is possibly TRBD1 or TRBD2 (5 bases each). The TCR sequence derives from a man younger than 35 in good health. Some clones in this sample may be carry-over from other donors' samples. The source material was naive CD4+ T cells from PBMCs. The subset is: CD45RA+ positively selected. CDR3 nucleotide sequence: TGTGCCAGTGCCGAGGGTCGGGGCAGGGAAGAGACCCAGTACTTC. This gives the protein CASAEGRGREETQYF.